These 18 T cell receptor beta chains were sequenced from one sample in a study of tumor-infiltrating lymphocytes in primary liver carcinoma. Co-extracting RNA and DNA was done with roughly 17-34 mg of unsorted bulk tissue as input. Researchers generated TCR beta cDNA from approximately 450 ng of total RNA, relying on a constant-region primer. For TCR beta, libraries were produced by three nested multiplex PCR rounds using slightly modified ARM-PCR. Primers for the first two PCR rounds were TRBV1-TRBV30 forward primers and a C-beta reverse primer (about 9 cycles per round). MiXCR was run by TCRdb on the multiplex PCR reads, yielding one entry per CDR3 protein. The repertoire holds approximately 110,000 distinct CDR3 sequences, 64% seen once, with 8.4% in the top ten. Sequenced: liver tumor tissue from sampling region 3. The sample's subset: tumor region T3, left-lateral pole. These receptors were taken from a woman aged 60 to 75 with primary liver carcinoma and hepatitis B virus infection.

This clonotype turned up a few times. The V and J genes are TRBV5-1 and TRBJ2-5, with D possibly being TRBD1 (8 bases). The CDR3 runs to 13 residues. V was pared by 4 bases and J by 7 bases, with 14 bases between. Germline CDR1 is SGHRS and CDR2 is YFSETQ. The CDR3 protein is CASSVDREGTQYF. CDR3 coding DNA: TGCGCCAGCAGCGTGGACAGGGAGGGGACCCAGTACTTC.

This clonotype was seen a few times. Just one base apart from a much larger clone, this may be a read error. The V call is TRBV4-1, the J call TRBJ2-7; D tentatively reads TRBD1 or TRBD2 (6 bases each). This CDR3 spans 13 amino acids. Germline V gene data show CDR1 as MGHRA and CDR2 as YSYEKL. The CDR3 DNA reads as TGCGACAGCAGCCAAGGGGGGACAAAAAAGCAGTACTTC. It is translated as CDSSQGGTKKQYF.

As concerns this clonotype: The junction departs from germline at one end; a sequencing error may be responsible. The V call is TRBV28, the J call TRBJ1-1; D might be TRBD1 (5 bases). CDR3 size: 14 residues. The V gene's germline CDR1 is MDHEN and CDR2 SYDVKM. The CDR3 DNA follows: TGTGCCAGCAGTTGGACAAGGTCGGGCACTGAAACTTTCTTT. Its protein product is CASSWTRSGTETFF.

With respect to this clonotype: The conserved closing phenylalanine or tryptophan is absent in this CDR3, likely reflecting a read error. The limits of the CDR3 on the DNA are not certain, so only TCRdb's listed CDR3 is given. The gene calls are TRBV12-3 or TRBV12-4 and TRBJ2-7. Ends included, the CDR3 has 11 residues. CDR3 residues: CASSLVGELYS.

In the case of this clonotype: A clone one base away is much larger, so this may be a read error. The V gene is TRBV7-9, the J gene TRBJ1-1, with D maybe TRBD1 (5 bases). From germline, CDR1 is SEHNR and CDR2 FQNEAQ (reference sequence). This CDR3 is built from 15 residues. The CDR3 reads CVSSPPGTGNTEAFF. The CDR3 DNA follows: TGTGTCAGCAGCCCGCCCGGGACCGGGAACACTGAAGCTTTCTTT.

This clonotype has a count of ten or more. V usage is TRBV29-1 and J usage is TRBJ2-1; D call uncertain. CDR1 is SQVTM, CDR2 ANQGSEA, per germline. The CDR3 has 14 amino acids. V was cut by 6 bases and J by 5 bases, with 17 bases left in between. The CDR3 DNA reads TGCAGCGTGGGATTGACGTGGGCAAACAATGAGCAGTTCTTC. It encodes CSVGLTWANNEQFF.

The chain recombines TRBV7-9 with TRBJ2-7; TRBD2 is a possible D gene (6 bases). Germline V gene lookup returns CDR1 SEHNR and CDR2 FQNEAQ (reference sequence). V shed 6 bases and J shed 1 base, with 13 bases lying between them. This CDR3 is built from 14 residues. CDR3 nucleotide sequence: TGTGCCAGCAGTTCAGGAGGAGGGTCCTACGAGCAGTACTTC. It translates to CASSSGGGSYEQYF.

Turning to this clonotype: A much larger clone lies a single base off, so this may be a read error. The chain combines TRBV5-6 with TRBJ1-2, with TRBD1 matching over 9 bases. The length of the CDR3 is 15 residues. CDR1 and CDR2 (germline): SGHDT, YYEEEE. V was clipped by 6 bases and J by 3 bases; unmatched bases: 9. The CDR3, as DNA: TGTGCCAGCATCTCTACAGGGGGCTGGGACTATGGCTACACCTTC. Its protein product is CASISTGGWDYGYTF.

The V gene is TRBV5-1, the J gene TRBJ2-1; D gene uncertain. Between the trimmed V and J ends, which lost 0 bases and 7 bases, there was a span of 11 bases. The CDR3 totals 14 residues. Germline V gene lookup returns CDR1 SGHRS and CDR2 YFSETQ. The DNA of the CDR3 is TGCGCCAGCAGCTTGGGGCTGACTGAAAATGAGCAGTTCTTC. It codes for CASSLGLTENEQFF.

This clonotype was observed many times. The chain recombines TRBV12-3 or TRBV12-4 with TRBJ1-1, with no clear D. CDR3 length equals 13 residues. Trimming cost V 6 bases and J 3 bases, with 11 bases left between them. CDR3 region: CASSRGRHTEAFF. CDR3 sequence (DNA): TGTGCCAGCAGCCGAGGACGGCACACTGAAGCTTTCTTT.

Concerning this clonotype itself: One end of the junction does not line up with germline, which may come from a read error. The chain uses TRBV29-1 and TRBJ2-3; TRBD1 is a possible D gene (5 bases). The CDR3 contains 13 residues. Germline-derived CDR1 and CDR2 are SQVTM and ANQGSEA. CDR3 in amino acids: CSVGGRRTDTQYF. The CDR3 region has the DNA TGCAGCGTTGGGGGCCGTAGAACAGATACACAGTATTTT.

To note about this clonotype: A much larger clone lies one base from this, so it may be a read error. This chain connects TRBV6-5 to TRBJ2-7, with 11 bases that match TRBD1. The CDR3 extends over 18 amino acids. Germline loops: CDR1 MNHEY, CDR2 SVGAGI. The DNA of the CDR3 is TGTGCCAGCAGTTACTCGAGACGGACAGGGGGCTCTTCCTACAAGCAGTACTTC. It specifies CASSYSRRTGGSSYKQYF.

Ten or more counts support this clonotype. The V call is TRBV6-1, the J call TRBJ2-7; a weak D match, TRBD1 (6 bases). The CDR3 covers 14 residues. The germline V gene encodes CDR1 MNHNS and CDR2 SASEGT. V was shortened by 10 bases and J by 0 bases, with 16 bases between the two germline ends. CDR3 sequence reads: CATKDSTSSYEQYF. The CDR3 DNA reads TGTGCCACCAAGGACAGTACCAGCTCCTACGAGCAGTACTTC.

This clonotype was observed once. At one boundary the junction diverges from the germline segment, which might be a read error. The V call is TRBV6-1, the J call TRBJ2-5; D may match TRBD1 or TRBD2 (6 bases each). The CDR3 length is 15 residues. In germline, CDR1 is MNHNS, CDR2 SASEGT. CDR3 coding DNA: TGTGCCAGTAGTGTAAGGGGGGACTTCTTGGAGACCCAGTACTTC. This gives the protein CASSVRGDFLETQYF.

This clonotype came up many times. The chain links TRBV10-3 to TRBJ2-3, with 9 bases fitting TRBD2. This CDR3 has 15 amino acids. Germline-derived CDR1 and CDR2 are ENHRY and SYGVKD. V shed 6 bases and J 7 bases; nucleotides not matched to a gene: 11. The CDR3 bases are TGTGCCATCAGCGAAAGGGGCGGGAGGGAGTATACGCAGTATTTT. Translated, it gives CAISERGGREYTQYF.

The CDR3, as DNA: TGTGCCAGCAGACGGGGGGGAGGGGATGAGCAGTTCTTC. It yields the protein CASRRGGGDEQFF. The chain links TRBV6-5 to TRBJ2-1, with 8 positions matching TRBD2. Germline CDR1 is MNHEY and CDR2 is SVGAGI. J lost 8 bases, V lost 6 bases, and 6 bases had no gene match. The CDR3 contains 13 residues.

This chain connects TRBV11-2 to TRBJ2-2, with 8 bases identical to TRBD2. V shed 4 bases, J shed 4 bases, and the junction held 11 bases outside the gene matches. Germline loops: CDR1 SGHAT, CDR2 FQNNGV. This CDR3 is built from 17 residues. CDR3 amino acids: CASSSRSSGLATGELFF. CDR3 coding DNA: TGTGCCAGCAGCTCCCGGTCGTCTGGACTAGCCACCGGGGAGCTGTTTTTT.

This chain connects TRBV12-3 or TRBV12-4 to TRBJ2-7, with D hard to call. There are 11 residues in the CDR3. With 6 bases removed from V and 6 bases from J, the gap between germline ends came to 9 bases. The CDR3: CASSTGLEQYF. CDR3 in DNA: TGTGCCAGCAGCACTGGGCTCGAGCAGTACTTC.